This entry lists 2 T cell receptor delta chains sequenced from one sample in a study of Vγ9Vδ2 T cells in congenital toxoplasmosis. Template-switch reverse transcription used TRGC- and TRDC-specific primers together in a single tube. The TRGC primer design covered both constant genes, TRGC1 and TRGC2. TCRdb repeated clone calling on the reads with CATT. The data show fewer than 600 delta-chain clones, 4% to 5.5% seen once. The sequencing sample was made of gamma-delta T cells from blood. All receptors derive from a child younger than 10 born to a mother with Toxoplasma gondii infection during pregnancy, either congenitally infected or uninfected (not recorded which).

This clone was observed a few times. This probably arose from a read error, given a far larger clone one base away. Different DNA sequences within this sample yield the same CDR3. The chain uses TRAV38-2/DV8 and TRDJ1; D might be TRDD3 (6 bases). CDR3 length equals 16 residues. CDR1 and CDR2 (germline): TSESDYY, QEAYKQQN. The CDR3 sequence: CAYRSVDGGPTDKLIF. Here the CDR3 DNA reads TGTGCTTATAGGAGCGTTGATGGGGGCCCCACCGATAAGCTCATCTTT.

Only a few counts were recorded for this clone. The protein in TCRdb stems from a much larger clone and differs at residue 19 from this DNA's translation, likely a read error; here the protein is translated from the DNA. The chain couples TRAV38-2/DV8 to TRDJ1, with 9 positions matching TRDD3. Germline values: CDR1 TSESDYY, CDR2 QEAYKQQN. The CDR3 is 21 amino acids. This CDR3 is CAYRSSGDLPWGIRGPDKPIF. CDR3 DNA: TGTGCTTATAGGAGTTCGGGTGACCTACCCTGGGGGATCAGAGGCCCCGATAAACCCATCTTT.